Listed below are T cell receptor beta chains from one sample, sequenced in a study of T-cell reconstitution after alpha-beta-depleted transplantation in children. Each CDR3 protein is one row after TCRdb ran MiXCR on the PCR reads. Of almost 400,000 distinct CDR3 sequences in the sample, roughly 22% were seen once. This sample comprised PBMCs from the stem cell graft donor, obtained from the stem cell graft. These receptors all stem from a human donor who donated a stem cell graft to a child with acute myeloid leukemia. Both conserved end residues are part of each CDR3. A D gene is named only where the DNA matches it firmly. Some rows mark clone size as missing; the rest say once, few, many or name a class of expanded clone.

D	size	V	J	DNA	CDR3
TRBD1	-	TRBV29-1	TRBJ2-5	TGCAGCGTTGAAGATGTCCTGTGGGGACAGTCAGAGACCCAGTACTTC	CSVEDVLWGQSETQYF
-	-	TRBV11-2	TRBJ2-1	TGTGCCAGCAGCTTAGGACGGACCCTAAATGAGCAGTTCTTC	CASSLGRTLNEQFF
TRBD1	-	TRBV20-1	TRBJ1-5	TGCAGTGCTAACTCCGACAGGGGGTACAATCAGCCCCAGCATTTT	CSANSDRGYNQPQHF
-	-	TRBV7-9	TRBJ1-2	TGTGCCAGCAGCTTAAACGGGGTTGGTGGCTACACCTTC	CASSLNGVGGYTF
-	few	TRBV29-1	TRBJ2-4	TGCAGCGTGGGAGTAGATACTAAAAACATTCAGTACTTC	CSVGVDTKNIQYF
TRBD2	-	TRBV12-3/TRBV12-4	TRBJ2-6	TGTGCCAGCACCCCGGGGAGGGTCTCTGGGGCCAACGTCCTGACTTTC	CASTPGRVSGANVLTF
-	-	TRBV9	TRBJ2-5	TGTGCCAGCAGCGGGAACCAAGAGACCCAGTACTTC	CASSGNQETQYF
TRBD2	many	TRBV12-3/TRBV12-4	TRBJ2-3	TGTGCCAGCACCTCGTCGGGGGGAGATACGCAGTATTTT	CASTSSGGDTQYF
-	many	TRBV12-3/TRBV12-4	TRBJ1-1	TGTGCCAGCACCCTTCTCACTGAAGCTTTCTTT	CASTLLTEAFF
-	-	TRBV6-1	TRBJ2-7	TGTGCCAGCAGCCCACAGCTAGACTCCTACGAGCAGTACTTC	CASSPQLDSYEQYF
TRBD2	few	TRBV7-2	TRBJ2-3	TGTGCCAGCAGCTTACCCGTCGAGGACTTGACTAGCGGGAGTGGGAGCACAGATACGCAGTATTTT	CASSLPVEDLTSGSGSTDTQYF
-	few	TRBV4-3	TRBJ2-7	TGCGCCAGCAGCCAAGATTTCACCTCCTACGAGCAGTACTTC	CASSQDFTSYEQYF
-	-	TRBV12-3/TRBV12-4	TRBJ2-5	TGTGCCAGCAGTTTTCTAGCCCGAGAGACCCAGTACTTC	CASSFLARETQYF
-	-	TRBV12-3/TRBV12-4	TRBJ2-1	TGTGCCAGCAGTCCCTTAGGCGGTGAGCAGTTCTTC	CASSPLGGEQFF
-	many	TRBV28	TRBJ2-7	TGTGCCAGCAGTTTGCCAGGGTTCTCCTACGAGCAGTACTTC	CASSLPGFSYEQYF
-	many	TRBV9	TRBJ1-2	TGTGCCAGCAGCGTAGGGGGCCCGAACTATGGCTACACCTTC	CASSVGGPNYGYTF
-	-	TRBV12-3/TRBV12-4	TRBJ1-6	TGTGCCAGCAGCGTGGTTGAGGGTGGCTCACCCCTCCACTTT	CASSVVEGGSPLHF
TRBD2	many	TRBV29-1	TRBJ2-1	TGCAGCGTTGAAGATCTCAGCGGGAGGGGTGAGCAGTTCTTC	CSVEDLSGRGEQFF
-	few	TRBV12-3/TRBV12-4	TRBJ2-1	TGTGCCAGCAGTTCGGAGTGGGCGGCAGGGAGGAATGAGCAGTTCTTC	CASSSEWAAGRNEQFF
-	-	TRBV7-9	TRBJ1-1	TGTGCCAGCAGCTTAGGGGCTCTCGCTGAAGCTTTCTTT	CASSLGALAEAFF